The rows below give T cell receptor beta chains drawn from one sample of a study of identical twins. TCRdb re-derived calls from the 5' RACE reads in MiXCR, one entry per CDR3 protein. The sample holds fewer than 550,000 distinct CDR3 sequences; about 13% are singletons and the top ten take around 0.98%. These data also formed part of another study, on yellow fever vaccine responses in identical twins.

Material for sequencing was CD4+ T cells sorted from blood. The source of these receptors is a woman between 18 and 30 years old in good health. The CDR3 runs from the conserved cysteine through the conserved F or W. Fields, in order: clone size, V gene, D gene, J gene, CDR3 protein, CDR3 DNA. A D gene is named only where the DNA matches it firmly. For some rows the clone size is stated as once, few or many, or as a class when expanded; others skip it.

few	TRBV29-1	-	TRBJ1-2	CSVGQLSGYGYTF	TGCAGCGTTGGCCAATTGTCAGGCTATGGCTACACCTTC
-	TRBV29-1	-	TRBJ2-7	CSVATVTYEQYF	TGCAGCGTTGCGACCGTTACCTACGAGCAGTACTTC
few	TRBV5-4	TRBD2	TRBJ2-3	CASSLGAGEADTQYF	TGTGCCAGCAGCTTGGGAGCGGGAGAAGCAGATACGCAGTATTTT
-	TRBV7-2	-	TRBJ2-1	CASSLAGPIYNEQFF	TGTGCCAGCAGCTTAGCCGGGCCCATATACAATGAGCAGTTCTTC
few	TRBV6-5	-	TRBJ2-7	CASSYSNRAGGEQYF	TGTGCCAGCAGTTACTCGAACAGGGCCGGGGGCGAGCAGTACTTC
-	TRBV6-1	TRBD2	TRBJ2-1	CASRGLAVLSSYNEQFF	TGTGCCAGCAGAGGACTAGCGGTTCTCTCCTCCTACAATGAGCAGTTCTTC
-	TRBV13	-	TRBJ1-1	CASRPNTGSRTEAFF	TGTGCCAGCAGGCCTAACACAGGGAGTCGAACTGAAGCTTTCTTT
-	TRBV11-2	TRBD2	TRBJ2-1	CASSLRGGRIGNNEQFF	TGTGCCAGCAGCTTGAGAGGCGGGAGAATTGGTAACAATGAGCAGTTCTTC
few	TRBV29-1	TRBD1	TRBJ2-7	CSVDTGVDEQYF	TGCAGCGTCGACACAGGGGTGGACGAGCAGTACTTC
-	TRBV21-1	-	TRBJ2-7	CASSTPGGRTYEQYF	TGTGCCAGCAGCACCCCGGGGGGGCGGACCTACGAGCAGTACTTC
few	TRBV7-2	TRBD2	TRBJ2-7	CASSPHGLAGAYEQYF	TGTGCCAGCAGCCCCCACGGACTAGCGGGGGCCTACGAGCAGTACTTC
-	TRBV28	TRBD2	TRBJ2-5	CASSLYGQGGSETQYF	TGTGCCAGCAGTTTATATGGGCAGGGAGGGTCAGAGACCCAGTACTTC
-	TRBV14	-	TRBJ2-3	CASSRNREGTQYF	TGTGCCAGCAGCCGCAACAGGGAGGGTACGCAGTATTTT
-	TRBV10-3	-	TRBJ2-3	CAISDRASTDTQYF	TGTGCCATCAGTGACAGGGCTAGCACAGATACGCAGTATTTT
-	TRBV10-2	-	TRBJ2-3	CASRLPGTSNTQYF	TGCGCCAGCAGGCTCCCCGGGACATCTAATACGCAGTATTTT
-	TRBV7-7	-	TRBJ2-7	CASSLLDSGKQYF	TGTGCTAGCAGCTTATTAGACAGCGGCAAGCAGTACTTC
-	TRBV14	-	TRBJ1-2	CASSQDVRAGQNGYTF	TGTGCCAGCAGCCAAGACGTCAGAGCAGGCCAAAATGGCTACACCTTC
few	TRBV12-3/TRBV12-4	TRBD1	TRBJ2-1	CASSDTDRGNEQFF	TGTGCCAGCAGTGACACGGACAGGGGGAATGAGCAGTTCTTC
-	TRBV7-9	-	TRBJ2-3	CASSPSVSTDTQYF	TGTGCCAGCAGCCCTTCGGTTAGCACAGATACGCAGTATTTT
few	TRBV12-3/TRBV12-4	-	TRBJ2-5	CASKLLGGETQYF	TGTGCCAGCAAGCTACTAGGGGGGGAGACCCAGTACTTC
-	TRBV29-1	-	TRBJ1-4	CSVLGTKAEKLFF	TGCAGCGTTTTGGGGACGAAAGCCGAAAAACTGTTTTTT
-	TRBV2	-	TRBJ2-5	CASTRGQGETQYF	TGTGCCAGCACCCGGGGGCAAGGGGAGACCCAGTACTTC
many	TRBV28	TRBD1	TRBJ1-2	CASRLGTGLGYTF	TGTGCCAGCAGGTTAGGGACAGGGCTTGGCTACACCTTC
few	TRBV7-9	-	TRBJ2-7	CASSPAGQSQYF	TGTGCCAGCAGCCCGGCGGGGCAGTCCCAGTACTTC
few	TRBV25-1	TRBD2	TRBJ2-7	CASGGGGGYEQYF	TGTGCCAGCGGCGGGGGTGGCGGCTACGAGCAGTACTTC
-	TRBV12-5	-	TRBJ2-1	CASGFSDEQFF	TGTGCTAGTGGTTTTTCGGACGAGCAGTTCTTC
-	TRBV6-5	-	TRBJ2-6	CASSYLPSGANVLTF	TGTGCCAGCAGTTACTTGCCGTCTGGGGCCAACGTCCTGACTTTC
few	TRBV9	-	TRBJ1-1	CASSARIVAGGLKKVPMNTEAFF	TGTGCCAGCAGCGCGCGAATTGTGGCAGGAGGGTTAAAAAAAGTCCCTATGAACACTGAAGCTTTCTTT
few	TRBV5-1	TRBD1	TRBJ2-5	CASAQGDGETQYF	TGCGCCAGCGCTCAGGGGGATGGAGAGACCCAGTACTTC
-	TRBV5-1	-	TRBJ1-3	CASSLEGISGNTIYF	TGCGCCAGCAGCTTGGAGGGAATCTCTGGAAACACCATATATTTT
few	TRBV28	TRBD2	TRBJ2-3	CASSLASGSVFAQTDTQYF	TGTGCCAGCAGTTTAGCTAGCGGGAGTGTTTTCGCTCAAACAGATACGCAGTATTTT
few	TRBV6-2/TRBV6-3	-	TRBJ2-2	CASSYSISAGTATGELFF	TGTGCCAGCAGTTACTCGATCTCGGCGGGAACGGCCACCGGGGAGCTGTTTTTT
few	TRBV27	-	TRBJ2-1	CASSFREHGEQFF	TGTGCCAGCAGTTTTAGGGAGCATGGGGAGCAGTTCTTC
once	TRBV19	TRBD1	TRBJ2-1	CASHAGGPSYNEQFF	TGTGCCAGTCACGCAGGGGGTCCCTCCTACAATGAGCAGTTCTTC
-	TRBV7-6	-	TRBJ2-3	CASSSIGASTDTQYF	TGTGCCAGCAGCTCGATAGGGGCATCCACAGATACGCAGTATTTT
few	TRBV15	TRBD2	TRBJ2-7	CATSRDGTSGSYEQYF	TGTGCCACCAGCAGAGACGGGACTAGCGGGAGCTACGAGCAGTACTTC
-	TRBV27	-	TRBJ2-7	CASRRGFEQYF	TGTGCCAGCAGAAGGGGGTTCGAGCAGTACTTC
-	TRBV20-1	TRBD2	TRBJ2-1	CSARGLAVHNEQFF	TGCAGTGCTAGAGGACTAGCGGTTCACAATGAGCAGTTCTTC
few	TRBV20-1	TRBD2	TRBJ2-1	CSYRAKVAGAYNEQFF	TGCAGCTATAGGGCTAAGGTAGCGGGGGCTTACAATGAGCAGTTCTTC
-	TRBV4-1	TRBD1	TRBJ2-3	CASSQNPGQGARDTQYF	TGCGCCAGCAGCCAGAATCCGGGACAGGGGGCGAGAGATACGCAGTATTTT
-	TRBV27	-	TRBJ2-2	CASSVTVSWSGNTGELFF	TGTGCCAGCAGTGTTACGGTCAGCTGGAGTGGAAACACCGGGGAGCTGTTTTTT
many	TRBV5-4	-	TRBJ2-2	CASSQRTVNTGELFF	TGTGCCAGCAGCCAAAGGACGGTTAACACCGGGGAGCTGTTTTTT
many	TRBV12-3/TRBV12-4	-	TRBJ2-5	CASSGRLGETQYF	TGTGCCAGCAGCGGGCGTTTAGGAGAGACCCAGTACTTC
many	TRBV7-8	-	TRBJ2-2	CASSPRTGTGELFF	TGTGCCAGCAGCCCGAGGACCGGGACCGGGGAGCTGTTTTTT
many	TRBV18	TRBD1	TRBJ2-7	CASSPGQGEAYEQYF	TGTGCCAGCTCACCGGGACAGGGTGAGGCCTACGAGCAGTACTTC
few	TRBV20-1	-	TRBJ2-5	CSASLSRGVRETQYF	TGCAGTGCTAGTCTTTCGAGGGGGGTGAGGGAGACCCAGTACTTC
-	TRBV21-1	-	TRBJ1-2	CASSTGVYYGYTF	TGTGCCAGCAGTACAGGGGTATACTATGGCTACACCTTC
few	TRBV7-9	TRBD1	TRBJ1-2	CASSLGGRDRGHGYTF	TGTGCCAGCAGCTTAGGAGGACGGGACAGGGGGCATGGCTACACCTTC
few	TRBV10-1	-	TRBJ2-1	CASGNRPGSSYNEQFF	TGCGCCAGCGGAAACAGGCCAGGGAGCTCCTACAATGAGCAGTTCTTC
-	TRBV20-1	-	TRBJ2-6	CSARDPMSAGANVLTF	TGCAGTGCCAGGGACCCAATGTCGGCTGGGGCCAACGTCCTGACTTTC
-	TRBV7-4	-	TRBJ2-7	CASRATEWNCEQYF	TGTGCCAGCAGGGCGACAGAGTGGAACTGCGAGCAGTACTTC
-	TRBV5-5	-	TRBJ2-5	CASSHRVLGGETQYF	TGTGCCAGCAGCCATCGCGTGTTGGGAGGCGAGACCCAGTACTTC
-	TRBV29-1	TRBD2	TRBJ2-3	CSVSQRDLTDTQYF	TGCAGCGTTTCCCAGCGGGACCTCACAGATACGCAGTATTTT
-	TRBV4-1	TRBD2	TRBJ2-2	CASSTTSGSLPELFF	TGCGCCAGCAGCACGACTAGCGGGAGTCTCCCGGAGCTGTTTTTT
few	TRBV12-5	-	TRBJ1-1	CASGLGANTEAFF	TGTGCTAGTGGTTTGGGGGCGAACACTGAAGCTTTCTTT
-	TRBV29-1	-	TRBJ2-7	CSAGDAYEQYF	TGCAGCGCCGGGGACGCCTACGAGCAGTACTTC
many	TRBV20-1	TRBD1	TRBJ1-2	CSAVGTVKTYGYTF	TGCAGTGCTGTAGGGACAGTAAAGACCTATGGCTACACCTTC
few	TRBV29-1	-	TRBJ2-7	CSVEDRRDFYEQYF	TGCAGCGTTGAAGATCGGCGGGACTTCTACGAGCAGTACTTC
-	TRBV18	-	TRBJ2-1	CASSPTQYNEQFF	TGTGCCAGCTCACCTACGCAGTACAATGAGCAGTTCTTC